This T cell receptor beta chain was found in a study of blood T cell repertoires in COVID-19. Whole-study context: COVID-19 samples collected from the United States, Italy and Spain covered acute and convalescent phases. Sample material is recorded as cDNA or gDNA derived from T cells, B-cell-depleted T cells, or PBMCs.

The V gene end was trimmed by 2 bases and the J gene end by 2 bases; junction bases not matched to a gene: 17. There are 19 residues in the CDR3. Per germline, CDR1 LNHDA and CDR2 SQIVND (reference sequence). As processed by the authors: Reference gene primers were amplified, and this amplification served to estimate nucleated cell counts. The table came from immunoSEQ multiplex PCR; TCRdb's copy has only in-frame clones and leaves some out. V and J calls and clone size are those listed in that table; D and trimming were worked out from the DNA. The profile shows hundreds of thousands of clones, roughly 90% of them singletons.

This sequence originates from a woman aged 35 to 49 with COVID-19, enrolled during active disease. The J gene is TRBJ2-7, the V gene TRBV19; TRBD1 matches at 8 bases. Sequencing was performed on peripheral blood. The CDR3 DNA sequence: TGTGCCAGTAGTATACTGGGACGGACAGGGCCAGGAGTCACCTACGAGCAGTACTTC. Encoded protein: CASSILGRTGPGVTYEQYF.